The rows below give T cell receptor beta chains drawn from one sample of a study of graft-versus-host responses after intestinal transplantation. The assay was immunoSEQ multiplex PCR, and TCRdb's table has in-frame clones only and misses some. The table shows 35,000 to 45,000 clones, with 85% to 90% occurring only once. The specimen comprised PBMCs, sampled roughly 270 days after transplant. Receptors originate from a human patient who received an intestinal transplant, so some T cells may come from the graft donor. The CDR3 runs from the conserved cysteine through the conserved F or W. The D gene is left open where the match is weak. Expanded clones get a size class; other rows say once, few or many, or leave the size out.

.	TRBV6-5	TRBJ1-1	few	CASSWSGEERTEAFF	TGTGCCAGCAGTTGGTCGGGGGAGGAACGGACTGAAGCTTTCTTT
.	TRBV7-9	TRBJ2-3	.	CASRDSFGTDTQYF	TGTGCCAGCAGGGACAGCTTCGGGACAGATACGCAGTATTTT
TRBD1	TRBV5-5	TRBJ2-7	large	CASSSYGTGYSYEQYF	TGTGCCAGCAGCTCCTACGGGACAGGATACTCCTACGAGCAGTACTTC
.	TRBV6-5	TRBJ1-6	.	CASSDVLPNSPLHF	TGTGCCAGCAGTGACGTTTTGCCGAATTCACCCCTCCACTTT
.	TRBV21-1	TRBJ2-2	.	CASSMSGRSGGELFF	TGTGCCAGCAGCATGTCGGGGAGGAGTGGCGGGGAGCTGTTTTTT
.	TRBV14	TRBJ1-1	.	CASSQGETPRLKAFF	TGTGCCAGCAGCCAAGGGGAGACACCCCGATTGAAAGCTTTCTTT
.	TRBV7-9	TRBJ2-1	.	CASSSREAEQFF	TGTGCCAGCAGTTCCAGGGAGGCTGAGCAGTTCTTC
.	TRBV19	TRBJ2-7	.	CASSSLAAVSYEQYF	TGTGCCAGTAGTTCTTTAGCGGCGGTCTCCTACGAGCAGTACTTC
.	TRBV13	TRBJ2-7	.	CASSLVHYEQYF	TGTGCCAGCAGCTTAGTCCACTACGAGCAGTACTTC
.	TRBV12-5	TRBJ1-2	once	CASGPLEHVNYGYTF	TGTGCTAGTGGCCCGCTTGAGCACGTGAACTATGGCTACACCTTC
.	TRBV10-3	TRBJ2-5	.	CATRTGGVGMETQYF	TGTGCCACCCGGACAGGCGGGGTGGGGATGGAGACCCAGTACTTC
.	TRBV5-1	TRBJ1-1	.	CATQEGTEAFF	TGCGCCACCCAAGAAGGCACTGAAGCTTTCTTT
.	TRBV27	TRBJ2-1	.	CASSFTGSEQFF	TGTGCCAGCAGTTTTACCGGGAGTGAGCAGTTCTTC
.	TRBV19	TRBJ2-7	.	CASSIVGGYEQYF	TGTGCCAGTAGTATAGTAGGAGGCTACGAGCAGTACTTC
TRBD2	TRBV7-9	TRBJ2-1	.	CASSLGAPSGGAGEQFF	TGTGCCAGCAGCTTAGGGGCCCCCAGCGGGGGGGCCGGTGAGCAGTTCTTC
.	TRBV9	TRBJ1-1	.	CASSVDGVWGENTEAFF	TGTGCCAGCAGCGTAGATGGAGTCTGGGGGGAGAACACTGAAGCTTTCTTT
.	TRBV19	TRBJ1-2	.	CASSIPRGLNYGYTF	TGTGCCAGTAGTATACCGCGGGGCCTTAACTATGGCTACACCTTC
.	TRBV4-3	TRBJ2-7	once	CASSPTRVTYEQYF	TGCGCCAGCAGCCCGACTCGGGTCACCTACGAGCAGTACTTC
.	TRBV6-4	TRBJ1-5	few	CASSGGPNQPQHF	TGTGCCAGCAGTGGAGGGCCCAATCAGCCCCAGCATTTT
TRBD1	TRBV10-1	TRBJ2-1	.	CASSPDRSTYNEQFF	TGCGCCAGCAGTCCGGACAGGTCGACCTACAATGAGCAGTTCTTC
TRBD2	TRBV27	TRBJ2-1	.	CASSLAGGPYNEQFF	TGTGCCAGCAGTTTAGCGGGGGGCCCCTACAATGAGCAGTTCTTC
.	TRBV11-3	TRBJ2-7	.	CASSLDLGSYEQYF	TGTGCCAGCAGCTTAGATCTCGGCAGCTACGAGCAGTACTTC
TRBD1	TRBV5-4	TRBJ1-6	.	CATRQGSSYNSPLHF	TGTGCCACCCGACAGGGGAGCTCCTATAATTCACCCCTCCACTTT
.	TRBV19	TRBJ1-1	.	CASSYNMKNTEAFF	TGTGCCAGTAGTTATAACATGAAGAACACTGAAGCTTTCTTT
.	TRBV4-3	TRBJ1-1	.	CASSQEAAFPEAFF	TGCGCCAGCAGCCAAGAGGCGGCGTTTCCTGAAGCTTTCTTT
.	TRBV5-8	TRBJ1-1	.	CASSFSYKNTEAFF	TGTGCCAGCAGCTTCTCCTACAAGAACACTGAAGCTTTCTTT
TRBD2	TRBV5-1	TRBJ2-5	.	CASSATGTSGFQETQYF	TGCGCCAGCAGCGCGACCGGGACTAGCGGGTTCCAAGAGACCCAGTACTTC
TRBD1	TRBV4-2	TRBJ1-2	.	CASSQDQGTDLYGYTF	TGTGCCAGCAGCCAAGATCAGGGGACAGACCTATATGGCTACACCTTC
.	TRBV7-9	TRBJ1-6	.	CASSLVTGRGSPLHF	TGTGCCAGCAGCTTAGTTACGGGGAGGGGGTCACCCCTCCACTTT
.	TRBV2	TRBJ2-1	.	CASSEARGGSNEQFF	TGTGCCAGCAGTGAAGCGAGGGGGGGGAGCAATGAGCAGTTCTTC
.	TRBV19	TRBJ1-6	.	CASSNRGRSYNSPLHF	TGTGCCAGTAGTAATCGGGGCCGCTCCTATAATTCACCCCTCCACTTT
TRBD1	TRBV29-1	TRBJ1-3	.	CSVDGTVGNTIYF	TGCAGCGTTGATGGGACAGTAGGAAACACCATATATTTT
.	TRBV6-5	TRBJ2-1	.	CASSFARYNEQFF	TGTGCCAGCAGTTTTGCGAGGTACAATGAGCAGTTCTTC
TRBD2	TRBV7-8	TRBJ2-3	.	CASSLARTSGTDTQYF	TGTGCCAGCAGCTTAGCCCGGACTAGTGGCACAGATACGCAGTATTTT
.	TRBV29-1	TRBJ2-2	.	CSVVLVPSEVANTGELFF	TGCAGCGTTGTATTAGTCCCTAGCGAGGTGGCGAACACCGGGGAGCTGTTTTTT
.	TRBV4-1	TRBJ2-3	.	CASSQGWNSDTQYF	TGCGCCAGCAGCCAAGGGTGGAATTCAGATACGCAGTATTTT
.	TRBV27	TRBJ2-2	.	CASSLDRSPGELFF	TGTGCCAGCAGTTTAGACAGGTCCCCCGGGGAGCTGTTTTTT
TRBD1	TRBV14	TRBJ1-3	.	CASSQAHGQGRNTIYF	TGTGCCAGCAGCCAAGCTCACGGACAGGGTAGAAACACCATATATTTT
.	TRBV19	TRBJ2-6	.	CASSSSGANVLTF	TGTGCCAGTAGCAGCTCTGGGGCCAACGTCCTGACTTTC
TRBD2	TRBV7-9	TRBJ2-1	.	CASSLLAGGPKQFF	TGTGCCAGCAGCTTGCTAGCGGGGGGTCCTAAGCAGTTCTTC
.	TRBV7-9	TRBJ2-7	.	CASSIPGTYEQYF	TGTGCCAGCAGCATACCGGGGACCTACGAGCAGTACTTC
TRBD1	TRBV7-9	TRBJ1-1	.	CASSLGEVGQVNTEAFF	TGTGCCAGCAGCTTAGGAGAGGTTGGACAGGTGAACACTGAAGCTTTCTTT
.	TRBV20-1	TRBJ1-2	.	CSARGPGGYTF	TGCAGTGCTAGAGGCCCCGGGGGCTACACCTTC